The TCR beta chain under discussion was sequenced for a study of cytomegalovirus exposure and HLA in healthy donors. V lost 6 bases and J 3 bases, leaving 15 bases between the germline ends. CDR1 is SGDLS, CDR2 YYNGEE, per germline. The CDR3 is 14 residues long. General observations from the study: Immune exposure data for these donors was limited to CMV serostatus. Another analysis was done later, and it associated 17,000 or so TCR beta sequences with HLA alleles at 0.05 false discovery rate. Highly shared sequence variants in one cluster were likely a sequencing artifact. A later analysis reported that several of the most significant clusters appeared to be linked to common viral pathogens, among them Epstein-Barr virus.

On this clone: Its specificity is unknown.

Amplification used 60 Vbeta primers and 13 Jbeta primers. Data came from immunoSEQ multiplex PCR; TCRdb stores just in-frame clones and leaves some out. This table has about 120,000 clones, 70% to 85% appearing once. This chain joins TRBV9 and TRBJ1-1; D unresolved. Specimen: PBMCs. The sequence was collected from a man between 18 and 35 years old in good health and CMV-seropositive. CDR3 DNA sequence: TGTGCCAGCAACAGAGGAGGGTCGGACACTGAAGCTTTCTTT. Amino acid sequence: CASNRGGSDTEAFF.